Described below is a single TCR beta chain sequence and its context. cDNA reverse transcribed from extracted RNA served as the sequencing template. The table came from immunoSEQ multiplex PCR; TCRdb's copy has only in-frame clones and leaves some out. This sample carries about 100,000 clones, roughly 60% of them seen once, and the ten largest clones take roughly 15%. Treatment defined: oral pan-JAK inhibitor, 5-10 mg twice daily. The data were obtained in a study of CD8+ T cells in alopecia areata. This CDR3 spans 16 amino acids. Germline V lookup: CDR1 MNHNS, CDR2 SASEGT. V was trimmed by 1 base and J by 2 bases, leaving 14 bases between them.

This receptor was taken from a human donor with alopecia areata. The starting material was CD8+ T cells sorted from blood, obtained at roughly week 55, from a patient treated with tofacitinib. The chain links TRBV6-1 to TRBJ2-5, with D unresolved. In DNA form, the CDR3 reads TGTGCCAGCAGTGAAGGATCCAGGAAAGGGCAAGAGACCCAGTACTTC. It specifies CASSEGSRKGQETQYF.